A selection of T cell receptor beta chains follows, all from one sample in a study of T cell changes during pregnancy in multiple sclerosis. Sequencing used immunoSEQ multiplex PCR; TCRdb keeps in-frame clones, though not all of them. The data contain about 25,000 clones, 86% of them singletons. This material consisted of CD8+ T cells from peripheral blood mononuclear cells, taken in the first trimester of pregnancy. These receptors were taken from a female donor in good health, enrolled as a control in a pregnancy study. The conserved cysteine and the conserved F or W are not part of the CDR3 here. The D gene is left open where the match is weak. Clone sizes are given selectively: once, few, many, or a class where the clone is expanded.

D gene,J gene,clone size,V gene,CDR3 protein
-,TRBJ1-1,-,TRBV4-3,ASSQVGTVETEAF
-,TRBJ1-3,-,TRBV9,ASSTSAGSGNTIY
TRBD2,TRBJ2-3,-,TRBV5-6,ASSLGLAADTQY
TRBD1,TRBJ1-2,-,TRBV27,ASSFGTGSFVDGYT
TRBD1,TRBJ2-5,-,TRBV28,ASSQTSGTGSGETQY
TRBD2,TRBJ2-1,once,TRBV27,ASSFRTSGAQF
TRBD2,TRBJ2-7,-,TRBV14,ASSPLAGEYEQY
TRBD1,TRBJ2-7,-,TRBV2,ASTGGSVYEQY
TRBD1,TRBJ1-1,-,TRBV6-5,ASSNRGPVTEAF
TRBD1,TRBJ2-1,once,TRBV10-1,ASSRGTEGWEQF
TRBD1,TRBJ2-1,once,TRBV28,ASSLRDSKF
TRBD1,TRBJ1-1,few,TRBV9,ASSEGQGWETEAF
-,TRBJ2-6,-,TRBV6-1,ASSGPGDGANVLT
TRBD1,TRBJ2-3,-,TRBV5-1,ASFPGQGPTDTQY
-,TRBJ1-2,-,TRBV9,ASSSGPTPNYGYT
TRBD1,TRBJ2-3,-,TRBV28,ASSLVTGATDTQY
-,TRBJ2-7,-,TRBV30,AWSVPLRGGYEQY
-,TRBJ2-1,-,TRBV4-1,ASSQHSSREQF
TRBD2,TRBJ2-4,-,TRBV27,ASSLGGLAGNIQY
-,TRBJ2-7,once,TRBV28,ASRKGVSYEQY
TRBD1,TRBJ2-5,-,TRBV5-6,ASSLSQGVWETQY
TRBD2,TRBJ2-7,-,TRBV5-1,ASRPGTSGEFWYEQY
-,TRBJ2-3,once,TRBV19,ASSMELRSDTQY
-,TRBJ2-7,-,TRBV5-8,ATSPIPTYEQY
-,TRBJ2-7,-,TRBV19,ASSSRMRSYEQY
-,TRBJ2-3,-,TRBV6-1,ASSELADTQY
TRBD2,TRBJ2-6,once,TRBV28,ASSLGGIGGANVLT
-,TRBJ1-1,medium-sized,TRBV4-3,ASSQNMGLEAF
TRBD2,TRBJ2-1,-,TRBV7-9,ASSPGLAVRDEQF
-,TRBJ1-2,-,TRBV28,ASSSFDSLNYGYT
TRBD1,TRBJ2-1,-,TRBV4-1,ASSQVWTGYNEQF
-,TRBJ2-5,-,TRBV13,ASSLAQGQETQY
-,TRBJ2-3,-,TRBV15,ATASSASSTDTQY
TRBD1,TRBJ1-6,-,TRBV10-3,AISNTGGNSPLH
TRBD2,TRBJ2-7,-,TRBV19,ASSIALAGVYEQY